A selection of T cell receptor beta chains follows, all from one sample in a study of Ad26.COV2.S vaccination and SARS-CoV-2 variants. The repertoire was sequenced with immunoSEQ multiplex PCR; TCRdb's copy has only in-frame clones and lacks some. The data hold approximately 480,000 clones, with approximately 88% observed a single time. Sample: peripheral blood, taken in a trial of Ad26.COV2.S vaccine versus placebo. These receptors were collected from a person between 18 and 65 years old who received the Ad26.COV2.S COVID-19 vaccine or a placebo. The CDR3 runs from the conserved cysteine through the conserved F or W. The D gene is left open where the match is weak.

v_gene | d_gene | len | CDR3aa
TRBV7-3 | TRBD1 | 15 | CASSPAGGRNEKLFF
TRBV28 | - | 14 | CASSVGGRPYGYTF
TRBV29-1 | - | 10 | CSAANTEAFF
TRBV2 | TRBD1 | 14 | CASSEDRGDYGYTF
TRBV19 | TRBD1 | 15 | CASSSETGWGTEAFF
TRBV7-2 | - | 14 | CASSLGRTNEKLFF
TRBV5-4 | TRBD1 | 13 | CASNKGADTEAFF
TRBV9 | - | 13 | CASSRAGANVLTF
TRBV10-3 | TRBD1 | 15 | CAISDPATGVETQYF
TRBV6-1 | - | 18 | CASSEPRRIPPYDNEQFF
TRBV29-1 | - | 10 | CSVSNYEQYF
TRBV29-1 | TRBD1 | 13 | CSARQGASEKLFF
TRBV28 | - | 14 | CASSFILVNSPLHF
TRBV5-6 | - | 14 | CASSLWAGRYEQYF
TRBV30 | - | 13 | CAWSVRVDNEQFF
TRBV18 | - | 11 | CASSPKDTQYF
TRBV9 | - | 15 | CASSAQTGPNEKLFF
TRBV5-4 | TRBD1 | 14 | CASSLGTGDYGYTF
TRBV19 | - | 11 | CASSGGRAQYF
TRBV7-8 | TRBD1 | 16 | CASSLAQGQGATEAFF
TRBV7-3 | - | 17 | CASSQAGLDVLGAEAFF
TRBV28 | - | 14 | CASSRDHGAGELFF
TRBV6-2/TRBV6-3 | TRBD2 | 15 | CASSTRLARSYEQYF
TRBV6-5 | TRBD1 | 16 | CASSSLDRGVVSPLHF
TRBV28 | - | 12 | CASRQRQETQYF
TRBV30 | - | 16 | CAWSDLRAAYQETQYF
TRBV19 | - | 16 | CASSEGRTSYQETQYF
TRBV6-2/TRBV6-3 | - | 19 | CASSYSVRRHTQRDYEQYF
TRBV5-6 | - | 15 | CASSPGVGGTGELFF
TRBV28 | - | 16 | CASSLWVDREGDEQYF
TRBV29-1 | - | 12 | CSDYTPRGRAFF
TRBV7-9 | - | 13 | CASSFGAESGYTF
TRBV4-3 | TRBD2 | 16 | CASSQDLAGASYEQYF
TRBV6-5 | - | 12 | CASGRLNQPQHF
TRBV2 | - | 14 | CASSMRGRTYEQYF
TRBV21-1 | - | 20 | CASSKVNEREKDLAKNIQYF
TRBV19 | - | 17 | CASSKIRGLRSGNTIYF
TRBV13 | - | 13 | CASSLGRTYEQYF
TRBV2 | TRBD1 | 15 | CASAKDRGNQETQYF
TRBV6-1 | - | 17 | CASSDPRSGNNNQPQHF
TRBV13 | - | 15 | CASSPVVGGTDTQYF
TRBV7-3 | - | 14 | CASSSGVVTGELFF
TRBV2 | - | 13 | CASSVSGPNTIYF
TRBV5-1 | TRBD2 | 13 | CASSTSGHNEQFF